Below, one T cell receptor beta chain is given with its context. Germline CDR1 reads MNHEY; CDR2 reads SMNVEV (reference sequence). The CDR3 spans 12 residues. V was cut by 6 bases and J by 1 base, with 3 bases left in between. This record comes from a study of cytomegalovirus exposure and HLA in healthy donors. Primers for the PCR totalled 60 Vbeta and 13 Jbeta. Sequencing used immunoSEQ multiplex PCR; TCRdb keeps in-frame clones, though not all of them. Of 60,000 or so clones listed, about three quarters were seen once; the top ten hold around 2.6%. The gene calls are TRBV27 and TRBJ2-2; D remains ambiguous. Material: PBMCs. This TCR came from a female donor in good health and CMV-seronegative. The CDR3 reads CASSWNTGELFF. The DNA of the CDR3 is TGTGCCAGCAGCTGGAACACCGGGGAGCTGTTTTTT.